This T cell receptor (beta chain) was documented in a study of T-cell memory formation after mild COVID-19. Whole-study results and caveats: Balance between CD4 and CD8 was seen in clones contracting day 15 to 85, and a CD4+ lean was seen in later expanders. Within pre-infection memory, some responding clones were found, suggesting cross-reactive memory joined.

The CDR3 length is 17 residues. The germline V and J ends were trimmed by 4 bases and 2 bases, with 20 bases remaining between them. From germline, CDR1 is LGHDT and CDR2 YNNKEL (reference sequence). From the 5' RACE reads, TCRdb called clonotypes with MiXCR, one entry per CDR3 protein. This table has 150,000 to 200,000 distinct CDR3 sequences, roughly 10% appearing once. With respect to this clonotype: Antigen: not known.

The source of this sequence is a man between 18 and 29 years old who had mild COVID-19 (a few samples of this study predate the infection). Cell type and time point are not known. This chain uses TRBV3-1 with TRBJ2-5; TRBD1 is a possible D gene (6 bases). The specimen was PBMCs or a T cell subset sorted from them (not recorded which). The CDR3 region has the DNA TGTGCCAGCAGCCCCAGACGCAGGGGCGGTCCGCAAGAGACCCAGTACTTC. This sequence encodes CASSPRRRGGPQETQYF.